The entry that follows covers one T cell receptor (beta chain) sequence. Its antigen remains unidentified. The data were obtained in a study of cytomegalovirus exposure and HLA in healthy donors (dated by TCRdb to the late 2010s). With regard to the full study: An earlier analysis of 587 of the donors reported about 300 Gb of sequence data and about 120 million unique TCR beta sequences obtained from approximately 180 million T cells. Around 330 gigabases of sequencing data and tens of millions of unique TCR sequences made up an early release that covered over 550 HLA-typed donors. Of the roughly 400 genotyped donors, around 81% fell in the genetic ancestry cluster associated with self-reported Caucasian donors. The study was designed to test whether signatures of past pathogen exposure could be identified by cataloging public T cell receptors. The T cell repertoires of 666 subjects were profiled by immunosequencing and related to cytomegalovirus serostatus. Besides the first cohort of around 670 subjects, a separate validation cohort made up of 120 different subjects was used. To predict cytomegalovirus infection status, the study brought together high-throughput TCR immunosequencing, statistical association of individual TCRs with disease status, and machine learning. In a later analysis, previously published TCR beta repertoires from 670 or so donors were re-analyzed and high-resolution HLA genotyping was added so that TCR occurrence patterns could be studied. Rather than using new phenotypic data, the later analysis identified candidate immune exposures from TCR beta sequences and from how often those sequences occurred across donors. In an earlier analysis of more than 550 of the donors, high-throughput TCR beta sequencing was used to judge whether each TCR beta V gene segment behaved as functional or pseudogenic. Donor age, sex, ethnicity and CMV serostatus were compiled alongside the repertoire data. A later genetic analysis took genome-wide SNP genotypes for 398 of the 666 donors and used that subset as a discovery cohort. All discovery cohort repertoires had been generated on a single sequencing platform. Both class I and class II loci were covered by HLA typing, at four-digit resolution. Typing coverage varied by locus: about 620-630 donors for A, B, C, DRB1 and DQB1; more than 500 for DQA1; approximately 610 for DPA1; more than 450 for DPB1. Four to six DR-DQ haplotypes were handled as single units for association and clustering, since linkage in the cohort was strong. Among 398 genotyped donors of the cohort, an average of approximately 230,000 unique TCR beta nucleotide sequences were sequenced per donor, about a sixth of them non-productive.

The investigation overall reported the following: Several of the top co-occurrence clusters appeared to be linked to parvovirus B19, influenza, CMV and Epstein-Barr virus, according to a later analysis. In the study, approximately 160 TCR beta chains were listed as associated with cytomegalovirus. Some IMGT-functional V segments, including TRBV6-2 and TRBV6-3, could not be told apart with the 87-base-pair reads, so those segments were excluded. Because HLA typing was missing for some donors at each locus, association tests included only the typed subset. A later analysis found that TCR association rates varied across HLA loci, with DRB1 alleles showing the most associated TCRs and HLA-C alleles the fewest. While some public TCRs were present in many individuals, most TCR sequences turned up only very rarely across donors. Cytomegalovirus status was reported to be diagnosed by the classifier with high specificity and sensitivity in both the original and validation cohorts. A cluster of highly shared sequence variants was judged likely to be a technical artifact of the sequencing pipeline. Linkage disequilibrium might explain the correlated functional status among segregating V segments, but an unknown experimental factor could not be ruled out. According to a later genetic analysis, donors in an Asian-associated ancestry cluster had fewer N-insertions in productive TCRs than the approximately 650-donor mean. This cohort had only TCR beta chains sequenced, and the lack of alpha or paired-chain data limited which features could be detected. In vitro tests confirmed that a few of the cytomegalovirus-associated TCR beta chains recognize cytomegalovirus antigens. In a later genetic analysis, a missense DCLRE1C variant was associated with V-gene and J-gene trimming of TCR beta chains, and the association was replicated in an independent cohort. When HLA alleles, especially DR and DQ, strongly co-occurred, attributing TCR associations to individual alleles was difficult. In a later analysis, HLA-associated TCR beta chains were found to be more clonally expanded and to have lower generation probabilities than equally common non-associated chains. Presence/absence analyses assumed roughly uniform sequencing depth across donors, an assumption that may not hold. The authors suggested that the approach could potentially be generalized to other disease states and immunological phenotypes. Roughly 15 rarely observed V segments, including chromosome 9 orphons, were excluded from the earlier analysis of approximately 600 of the donors because counts were too low. An earlier analysis of approximately 540 of the donors showed that most TCR beta V segments appeared in productive rearrangements either about 90% or about 30% of the time, which broadly matched IMGT annotations. Specific HLA alleles were associated with roughly 17,000 TCR beta sequences at a false discovery rate of 0.05 in a later analysis. Most CMV-associated TCR beta chains appeared to be HLA-restricted in a later analysis, and the HLA associations seemed to be driven largely by CMV exposure. For the cohort, immune exposure information was limited to CMV serostatus. A further reported finding was that TCR beta sequences accurately predicted the HLA-A and HLA-B alleles for most subjects in the first cohort.

Library construction relied on the immunoSEQ multiplex PCR assay. The multiplex PCR relied on a mix of 60 forward primers for TCR Vbeta segments and 13 reverse primers for TCR Jbeta segments. Amplification of the CDR3 region of rearranged TCR beta genes was performed with a multiplex PCR assay on genomic DNA. The amplified TCR beta libraries were sequenced on the Illumina HiSeq System as 87-base-pair reads. In the authors' own workflow: In a later analysis, some 80 million unique TCR beta chains were counted across the approximately 640 repertoires, and approximately 11 million of these chains were shared by at least two donors. A nearest-neighbor algorithm error-corrected the raw reads and collapsed the reads into unique sequences, merging closely related sequences to remove PCR and sequencing errors. To assign V, D and J gene segments, CDR3 sequences were aligned to IMGT reference sequences. For a sequence to be retained, a match of at least six nucleotides to both a V gene segment and a J gene segment was required. Rearrangements were called productive when the CDR3 lacked stop codons and stayed in frame with V and J; all others were non-productive. Following IMGT convention, CDR3 was defined as the stretch from the second conserved V-encoded cysteine to the conserved J-encoded phenylalanine. The earlier analysis of more than 450 of the donors excluded sequences that lacked an unambiguous match to a single V gene segment. An earlier analysis of some 500 of the donors classified V segments as functional when productive rearrangements were above 56.7% and as segregating when the standard deviation between donors was above 5%. A statistical classification framework was developed to diagnose cytomegalovirus status using the catalog of TCR beta chain sequences. In a later analysis, TCR nucleotide sequences were compared against IMGT/GENE-DB human TR gene sequences so that V and J genes could be assigned. Using the TCRdist pipeline, a later analysis assigned CDR3 sequences along with most-parsimonious VDJ recombination scenarios. In a later analysis, each TCR beta chain was defined by its CDR3 amino acid sequence together with its V-gene family, and reads without a unique V-gene family were excluded. A later analysis removed 592 highly shared, low-generation-probability nucleotide sequences to deal with suspected cross-contamination and a sequencing artifact. A later analysis calculated a clonal expansion index for each public chain from normalized within-repertoire ranks of inferred template counts. In a later analysis, generation probabilities were computed using a VDJ recombination model fitted to out-of-frame rearrangements, and the results were checked against IGoR. In a later analysis, TCR-TCR, TCR-HLA and TCR-CMV co-occurrence was scored with hypergeometric tests, and a repertoire-size bias correction was applied to TCR pairs. False discovery rates were estimated in a later analysis by permuting HLA or CMV assignments 20 times. A later analysis grouped co-occurring TCRs with DBSCAN, adding TCRdist sequence similarity when clustering within HLA-allele-positive subsets. For co-occurrence clustering, repertoires with fewer than 30,000 or more than 120,000 public chains were excluded, along with about five repertoires with anomalous nucleotide sharing. As stored in TCRdb, this immuneACCESS dataset retains in-frame rearrangements with V and J assigned. A fraction of the clones does not appear; measured against another copy, unresolved V genes explain less than half of the discrepancy, and the remainder lacks a known reason. V and J calls plus clone size are reproduced from that table; the DNA served to infer D and trimming. The table kept for this sample lists approximately 190,000 clones. Of the sample, around 0.74% falls within the top ten clones.

The cohort consisted of 600 to 700 healthy bone marrow donors. At the time of sampling, every cohort member was nominally healthy, though immune exposures that went unrecorded were likely present. The donor tested CMV seronegative and was one of the 352 seronegative cohort members. A peripheral blood sample was provided by each donor, and peripheral blood mononuclear cells were used for TCR beta sequencing. The Qiagen DNeasy Blood Extraction Kit was used to extract genomic DNA from the blood cell samples. Trimming takes 10 bases from V and 2 bases from J, and the germline ends sit 23 bases apart. The germline V gene encodes CDR1 LNHDA and CDR2 SQIVND (reference sequence). The CDR3 numbers 16 residues from cysteine through phenylalanine. Only CDR3 DNA remains: 48 bases, in frame from the first base.

The specimen sequenced was PBMCs. Recombination connected TRBV19 to TRBJ1-2; a tentative D match to TRBD1 spans 6 bases. The receptor's source is a boy younger than 18 in good health and CMV-seronegative. Read as DNA, the sequence is TGTGCCACCCAAGCGGACAGATTCCAAGAAAACTATGGCTACACCTTC. This sequence encodes CATQADRFQENYGYTF.